Presented here are 12 T cell receptor beta chains from one specimen sequenced in a study of blood T cell repertoires in COVID-19. Profiling relied on immunoSEQ multiplex PCR, and the TCRdb table lists in-frame clones only, not all of them. The data show under 200,000 clones, around four fifths seen once. What was sequenced was peripheral blood. The source is a man aged 60 to 69 with COVID-19, enrolled during active disease.

V is TRBV5-1 and J is TRBJ2-1; a possible D gene is TRBD2 (6 bases). The CDR3 is made up of 15 amino acids. Germline CDR1 is SGHRS and CDR2 is YFSETQ. The ends were cut back, 0 bases at V and 7 bases at J, with 14 bases in the middle. This chain's CDR3 is CASSLDPTRDNEQFF. The CDR3 region has the DNA TGCGCCAGCAGCTTGGATCCGACTAGGGATAATGAGCAGTTCTTC.

The sample holds one count of this clone. The gene calls are TRBV7-6 and TRBJ1-1, with D unclear. Germline assignment: CDR1 SGHVS and CDR2 FNYEAQ. CDR3 length equals 13 residues. The germline V and J ends were trimmed by 5 bases and 1 base, with 8 bases remaining between them. In nucleotides, the CDR3 is TGTGCCAGCAGCCCCCGACAGAACACTGAAGCTTTCTTT. Residues: CASSPRQNTEAFF.

This clone was seen at least ten times. This rearrangement joins TRBV6-1 to TRBJ1-1; D unresolved. V lost 1 base and J 0 bases, leaving 9 bases between the germline ends. CDR1 and CDR2 from the germline V gene are MNHNS and SASEGT. The CDR3 runs 15 residues. CDR3 in amino acids: CASSEGPGMNTEAFF. CDR3 DNA sequence: TGTGCCAGCAGTGAAGGTCCGGGGATGAACACTGAAGCTTTCTTT.

The V call is TRBV7-9, the J call TRBJ1-1; D not certain. Germline CDR1 and CDR2: SEHNR and FQNEAQ (reference sequence). This CDR3 is built from 13 residues. V was clipped by 1 base and J by 11 bases, with 14 bases between them. The CDR3: CASSLVGAPAAFF. The DNA of the CDR3 is TGTGCCAGCAGCTTAGTAGGAGCACCAGCGGCTTTCTTT.

This chain links TRBV4-2 with TRBJ2-2; D is perhaps TRBD2 (6 bases). Deletions cut 0 bases from V and 5 bases from J, with 16 bases between. The CDR3 spans 17 residues. Germline CDR1 LGHNA, CDR2 YNFKEQ. The CDR3 region has the DNA TGTGCCAGCAGCCAAGATATAATCGGGAGCCAAACCGGGGAGCTGTTTTTT. Protein: CASSQDIIGSQTGELFF.

The chain is built from TRBV4-1 and TRBJ1-4, with TRBD1 as a possible D gene (5 bases). Germline V CDR1 and CDR2: MGHRA, YSYEKL. V was shortened by 5 bases and J by 5 bases, with 9 bases between the two germline ends. There are 13 residues in the CDR3. As DNA, the CDR3 is TGCGCCAGCAGCGCCAGACAGAATGAAAAACTGTTTTTT. It yields the protein CASSARQNEKLFF.

This chain uses TRBV9 with TRBJ2-7; D remains ambiguous. The CDR3 is 15 residues long. Germline V lookup: CDR1 SGDLS, CDR2 YYNGEE. Trimming removed 3 bases at V and 4 bases at J, with 17 bases between. CDR3 sequence: CASSALGGDWYEQYF. For the CDR3, the DNA is TGTGCCAGCAGCGCCCTTGGCGGTGATTGGTACGAGCAGTACTTC.

The V and J genes are TRBV18 and TRBJ1-5, with 7 bases that match TRBD1. The CDR3 sequence is 14 residues long. Germline CDR1 reads KGHSH; CDR2 reads LQKENI. The junction had 4 bases not matched to a gene; V was cut back by 6 bases and J by 2 bases. CDR3 in DNA: TGTGCCAGCTCCCACGACAGGGGCAATCAGCCCCAGCATTTT. Translating it yields CASSHDRGNQPQHF.

J is TRBJ2-3 and V is TRBV7-8; perhaps TRBD1 as D (6 bases). The CDR3 spans 14 residues. The ends were cut back, 5 bases at V and 6 bases at J, with 15 bases in the middle. Per germline, CDR1 SGHVS and CDR2 FQNEAQ. The CDR3 region is CASSLQGSSDTQYF. CDR3 nucleotide sequence: TGTGCCAGCAGCCTGCAGGGGTCCTCCGATACGCAGTATTTT.

The chain has TRBV2 and TRBJ1-4, with D perhaps matching TRBD1 (5 bases). This CDR3 has 12 residues. The V end was cut by 8 bases, the J end by 8 bases, with 12 bases between. Germline CDR1 SNHLY, CDR2 FYNNEI. In DNA form, the CDR3 reads TGTGCCAGCGGGGGGGATGGAGAAAAACTGTTTTTT. Encoded protein: CASGGDGEKLFF. Together with reference TRBV2 and TRBJ1-4, the CDR3 gives the full variable domain: EPEVTQTPSHQVTQMGQEVILRCVPISNHLYFYWYRQILGQKVEFLVSFYNNEISEKSEIFDDQFSVERPDGSNFTLKIRSTKLEDSAMYFCASGGDGEKLFFGSGTQLSVL.

This rearrangement joins TRBV5-1 to TRBJ2-5; a weak D match, TRBD2 (6 bases). Between the trimmed V and J ends, which lost 3 bases and 4 bases, there was a span of 13 bases. Germline V gene sequence: CDR1 SGHRS, CDR2 YFSETQ. This CDR3 contains 14 residues. CDR3: CASSSHGGSETQYF. CDR3 DNA: TGCGCCAGCAGCTCCCACGGGGGTTCAGAGACCCAGTACTTC.

This chain uses TRBV7-2 with TRBJ2-7, with D maybe TRBD2 (6 bases). V lost 0 bases and J 3 bases, leaving 15 bases between the germline ends. This CDR3 region has 16 residues. Germline-derived CDR1 and CDR2 are SGHTA and FQGNSA. The CDR3: CASSLAKGGRSYEQYF. In nucleotides, the CDR3 is TGTGCCAGCAGCTTAGCGAAGGGAGGAAGGAGCTACGAGCAGTACTTC.